This T cell receptor beta chain was captured by sequencing in a study of shared clonotypes between healthy human individuals. Original processing notes: ImmunoSEQ supplied junction-only sequences lacking quality scores, so filtering was different. Data came from immunoSEQ multiplex PCR; TCRdb stores just in-frame clones and leaves some out. The V and J calls and the clone size are those of that table, but D and trimming were determined from the DNA. The data hold some 500,000 clones, with approximately 79% observed a single time. Nashville, Tennessee was home to all donors, who were Caucasian adults. CDR1 is SGHAT, CDR2 FQNNGV, per germline. V lost 5 bases and J lost 3; bases outside the gene matches: 9. This CDR3 spans 16 amino acids.

This clonotype was obtained from a middle-aged woman in good health. Some clones in this sample may be carry-over from other donors' samples. The chain carries TRBV11-2 and TRBJ2-1; TRBD2 agrees at 8 bases. Material: PBMCs. Here the CDR3 reads CASSALGGLDYNEQFF. DNA for the CDR3: TGTGCCAGCAGCGCCCTCGGGGGACTAGACTACAATGAGCAGTTCTTC.